The present TCR beta chain was sequenced within a study of cytomegalovirus exposure and HLA in healthy donors. Sequenced by immunoSEQ multiplex PCR; TCRdb stores in-frame clones only, minus some. Counted here are more than 95,000 clones, about 88% occurring once; the ten biggest clones make up under 4.5%. A remark on this clone: The antigen is not known.

The V gene's germline CDR1 is SGHRS and CDR2 YFSETQ. Trimming stripped 1 base from V and 0 bases from J, with 11 bases between. The CDR3 extends over 16 amino acids. Notes on the study in general: According to a subsequent analysis, TCR clusters from the first cohort were inclined to appear together in the roughly 130 validation repertoires. Three CMV-associated chains were confirmed in vitro to be specific for CMV antigens.

Sequencing was carried out using PBMCs. The sequence came from a woman aged 18 to 35 in good health and CMV-seropositive. The chain couples TRBV5-1 to TRBJ2-1, with a possible D match to TRBD2 (6 bases). This CDR3 reads CASSLMVGSSYNEQFF. As DNA, the CDR3 is TGCGCCAGCAGCTTGATGGTCGGGAGCTCCTACAATGAGCAGTTCTTC.